A single sample is the source of the 30 T cell receptor beta chains below, sequenced in a study of identifying expanded T cells in peripheral blood. Generated by immunoSEQ multiplex PCR, the TCRdb table keeps only in-frame clones and is missing some. The top ten clones hold about 6% of a sample with about 94,000 clones, approximately 91% of them seen once. Material: blood. The origin of the receptors is a person aged 18 to 75 in good health.

This sequence joins TRBV19 and TRBJ1-3, with 9 nucleotides matching TRBD1. The CDR3 runs 15 residues. V lost 5 bases and J lost 4; bases outside the gene matches: 6. Germline loops: CDR1 LNHDA, CDR2 SQIVND (reference sequence). CDR3 nucleotide sequence: TGTGCCAGTAGTTCCCGGGACAGGGCGGGAAACACCATATATTTT. Translation: CASSSRDRAGNTIYF.

The chain is built from TRBV4-3 and TRBJ2-1; TRBD2 aligns across 9 bases. Per the germline V gene, CDR1 is LGHNA and CDR2 is YSLEER. The CDR3 loop spans 15 amino acids. With V trimmed by 3 bases and J by 6 bases, 6 bases remained unmatched. CDR3 protein: CASSHRGGARNEQFF. The CDR3 bases are TGCGCCAGCAGCCACCGCGGGGGGGCGCGCAATGAGCAGTTCTTC.

The V gene is TRBV5-4, the J gene TRBJ2-3, with 7 bases identical to TRBD2. J lost 4 bases, V lost 0 bases, and 5 bases had no gene match. This CDR3 is built from 15 residues. Germline V CDR1 and CDR2: SGHNT, YYREEE (reference sequence). CDR3 nucleotide sequence: TGTGCCAGCAGCTTGGTTGGGGCGGGGGCAGATACGCAGTATTTT. Translated: CASSLVGAGADTQYF. The full variable domain, rest sourced from reference TRBV5-4 and TRBJ2-3, is ETGVTQSPTHLIKTRGQQVTLRCSSQSGHNTVSWYQQALGQGPQFIFQYYREEENGRGNFPPRFSGLQFPNYSSELNVNALELDDSALYLCASSLVGAGADTQYFGPGTRLTVL.

The J gene is TRBJ1-4, the V gene TRBV6-1, with TRBD1 identical over 7 bases. In germline, CDR1 is MNHNS, CDR2 SASEGT. With 7 bases clipped from V and 6 bases from J, the junction kept 5 bases outside the gene matches. The CDR3 has 13 residues. The CDR3 is CASNLGQYEKLFF. The DNA of the CDR3 is TGTGCCAGCAATTTGGGACAGTATGAAAAACTGTTTTTT.

This rearrangement joins TRBV6-5 to TRBJ1-2; perhaps TRBD1 as D (5 bases). The CDR3 length is 15 residues. Germline V lookup: CDR1 MNHEY, CDR2 SVGAGI. Trimming removed 4 bases from V and 4 bases from J, with 16 bases in between. Here the CDR3 DNA reads TGTGCCAGCAGTTCCCGGGACCGCGGGACCTATGGCTACACCTTC. Amino acids: CASSSRDRGTYGYTF.

This chain links TRBV23-1 with TRBJ2-5, with 8 positions matching TRBD1. TRBV23-1 has ORF status, its function being uncertain. This CDR3 has 15 amino acids. V lost 8 bases, J lost 0 bases, and 8 bases stayed unmatched. Here the CDR3 reads CASPRDRSYQETQYF. The CDR3 bases are TGCGCCAGCCCCCGGGACAGGTCGTACCAAGAGACCCAGTACTTC.

The chain carries TRBV2 and TRBJ2-1; weak D call: TRBD1 (5 bases). Germline V gene lookup returns CDR1 SNHLY and CDR2 FYNNEI. The CDR3 is 10 residues long. V was clipped by 2 bases and J by 12 bases, with 5 bases between them. For the CDR3, the DNA is TGTGCCAGCAGTGAACAGGGGCAGTTCTTC. Translation gives CASSEQGQFF.

The chain carries TRBV19 and TRBJ1-5, with D possibly TRBD1 on 6 matching bases. The CDR3 length is 13 residues. Germline lookup yields CDR1 LNHDA and CDR2 SQIVND (reference sequence). Trimming removed 4 bases from V and 4 bases from J, with 8 bases in between. Written as DNA, the CDR3 is TGTGCCAGTAGTAAGGACAGTAATCAGCCCCAGCATTTT. It specifies CASSKDSNQPQHF. The full variable domain, rest sourced from reference TRBV19 and TRBJ1-5, is DGGITQSPKYLFRKEGQNVTLSCEQNLNHDAMYWYRQDPGQGLRLIYYSQIVNDFQKGDIAEGYSVSREKKESFPLTVTSAQKNPTAFYLCASSKDSNQPQHFGDGTRLSIL.

The J gene is TRBJ2-4, the V gene TRBV27; D is possibly TRBD2 (5 bases). CDR3 length: 12 amino acids. In germline, CDR1 is MNHEY, CDR2 SMNVEV (reference sequence). Here the CDR3 reads CAMQRTKNIQYF. The CDR3 DNA reads as TGTGCGATGCAGCGGACGAAAAACATTCAGTACTTC.

The chain is built from TRBV7-9 and TRBJ1-5; no firm D call. The germline gives CDR1 SEHNR, CDR2 FQNEAQ (reference sequence). Trimming shortened V by 5 bases and J by 1 base, and 12 bases separated the two germline ends. The CDR3 is 15 residues long. The CDR3 region has the DNA TGTGCCAGCAGCCCCTCTAGTACCAGCAATCAGCCCCAGCATTTT. Amino acids: CASSPSSTSNQPQHF.

This rearrangement joins TRBV18 to TRBJ2-7; D unresolved. In germline, CDR1 is KGHSH, CDR2 LQKENI. CDR3 length: 15 amino acids. With 0 bases removed from V and 0 bases from J, the gap between germline ends came to 9 bases. Here the CDR3 reads CASSPPVGFSYEQYF. In DNA form, the CDR3 reads TGTGCCAGCTCACCACCGGTAGGGTTCTCCTACGAGCAGTACTTC.

This chain joins TRBV9 and TRBJ1-5; maybe TRBD1 (5 bases). The CDR3 extends over 15 amino acids. Between the trimmed V and J ends, which lost 6 bases and 3 bases, there was a span of 16 bases. Per the germline V gene, CDR1 is SGDLS and CDR2 is YYNGEE. DNA of the CDR3: TGTGCCAGCAACCCAGCCGGGGCCTCCAATCAGCCCCAGCATTTT. Its translation: CASNPAGASNQPQHF.

This chain links TRBV19 with TRBJ1-2, with TRBD1 matching over 10 bases. Germline lookup yields CDR1 LNHDA and CDR2 SQIVND (reference sequence). V shed 6 bases and J 4 bases; nucleotides not matched to a gene: 2. This CDR3 contains 13 residues. CDR3 sequence: CASRRDRGYGYTF. Written as DNA, the CDR3 is TGTGCCAGTAGGCGGGACAGGGGCTATGGCTACACCTTC.

The V gene is TRBV5-1, the J gene TRBJ1-1; D is perhaps TRBD1 (6 bases). Per germline, CDR1 SGHRS and CDR2 YFSETQ. The CDR3 is 15 amino acids. Trimming left V 0 bases short and J 6 bases short, with 15 bases between. The CDR3 DNA reads TGCGCCAGCAGCTTGGACGGGGGCGGTCTTGCTGAAGCTTTCTTT. This translates into CASSLDGGGLAEAFF.

The chain uses TRBV7-8 and TRBJ1-3; D might be TRBD1 (5 bases). CDR3 length: 18 residues. Trimming shortened V by 1 base and J by 4 bases, and 20 bases separated the two germline ends. From germline, CDR1 is SGHVS and CDR2 FQNEAQ. CDR3 nucleotide sequence: TGTGCCAGCAGCTTAGGGGTCGGAGGGGAAAAAAAAGGAAACACCATATATTTT. Protein product: CASSLGVGGEKKGNTIYF.

The V gene is TRBV6-6, the J gene TRBJ1-2; maybe TRBD1 (5 bases). This CDR3 is built from 15 residues. V gave up 0 bases and J gave up 7 bases, with 15 bases separating them. Germline assignment: CDR1 MNHNY and CDR2 SVGAGI (reference sequence). CDR3 nucleotide sequence: TGTGCCAGCAGTTACTCGAAAGGGACCGCGCTTGGCTACACCTTC. It yields the protein CASSYSKGTALGYTF.

The chain carries TRBV6-6 and TRBJ2-5; TRBD1 aligns across 10 bases. Germline trimming cut 3 bases from V and 3 bases from J; bases unmatched to any gene: 7. Per germline, CDR1 MNHNY and CDR2 SVGAGI (reference sequence). The CDR3 is 16 residues long. The CDR3 sequence is CASSYHPGQGKETQYF. CDR3 DNA: TGTGCCAGCAGTTATCACCCGGGACAGGGGAAAGAGACCCAGTACTTC.

The chain uses TRBV7-9 and TRBJ1-2, with 9 bases aligning to TRBD1. The germline V gene has CDR1 SEHNR and CDR2 FQNEAQ (reference sequence). J lost 0 bases, V lost 3 bases, and 2 bases had no gene match. The CDR3 spans 15 residues. The DNA for the CDR3 is TGTGCCAGCAGCTTGAGGACAGGGGCTAACTATGGCTACACCTTC. Its translation: CASSLRTGANYGYTF.

This clone was found a few times. The V gene is TRBV7-9, the J gene TRBJ2-7, with a tentative D call TRBD2 (5 bases). Trimming took 5 bases from V and 1 from J, leaving 9 bases between them. The CDR3 contains 13 residues. CDR1 is SEHNR and CDR2 is FQNEAQ in the germline V gene (reference sequence). The CDR3 nucleotides are TGTGCCAGCAGCCACTCGGGGTCCTACGAGCAGTACTTC. This encodes CASSHSGSYEQYF. Combining the CDR3 with reference TRBV7-9 and TRBJ2-7 gives the whole variable domain DTGVSQNPRHKITKRGQNVTFRCDPISEHNRLYWYRQTLGQGPEFLTYFQNEAQLEKSRLLSDRFSAERPKGSFSTLEIQRTEQGDSAMYLCASSHSGSYEQYFGPGTRLTVT.

The CDR3 DNA reads as TGTGCCAGCAGGGTACAGGGCAAGGGGGAAGAAAAACTGTTTTTT. Its translation is CASRVQGKGEEKLFF. The chain is built from TRBV6-6 and TRBJ1-4, with D perhaps TRBD1 (6 bases). V was shortened by 6 bases and J by 8 bases, with 19 bases between the two germline ends. The CDR3 consists of 15 residues. CDR1 MNHNY and CDR2 SVGAGI come from the germline V gene (reference sequence).

V and J are TRBV4-2 and TRBJ2-1, with 7 bases aligning to TRBD2. The CDR3 is 14 residues long. The germline CDR1 and CDR2 sequences are LGHNA and YNFKEQ. Unmatched junction bases numbered 2, after V lost 6 bases and J lost 0 bases. The CDR3 region is CASSERDSYNEQFF. CDR3 nucleotides: TGTGCCAGCAGTGAGCGGGACTCCTACAATGAGCAGTTCTTC.

The J gene is TRBJ2-1, the V gene TRBV9; the D gene is possibly TRBD2 (6 bases). From germline, CDR1 is SGDLS and CDR2 YYNGEE. The CDR3 has 15 amino acids. V was clipped by 2 bases and J by 7 bases, with 16 bases between them. DNA of the CDR3: TGTGCCAGCAGCGTGGAGGGACTGCAAGGAAATGAGCAGTTCTTC. Amino acids: CASSVEGLQGNEQFF.

The rearrangement uses TRBV4-2 and TRBJ2-6; possibly TRBD1 for D (6 bases). Germline CDR1 is LGHNA and CDR2 is YNFKEQ. With 4 bases removed from V and 1 base from J, the gap between germline ends came to 17 bases. The CDR3 contains 18 residues. The CDR3 reads CASSRTTTGESGANVLTF. As DNA, the CDR3 is TGTGCCAGCAGCCGGACCACGACAGGAGAGTCTGGGGCCAACGTCCTGACTTTC.

The chain has TRBV14 and TRBJ1-4; no clear D gene. The CDR3 spans 15 residues. Between the trimmed V and J ends, which lost 0 bases and 5 bases, there was a span of 10 bases. Germline-derived CDR1 and CDR2 are SGHDN and FVKESK. In nucleotides, the CDR3 is TGTGCCAGCAGCCAAGACAGAAAAGGAAATGAAAAACTGTTTTTT. The encoded protein is CASSQDRKGNEKLFF.

This clone was observed a single time. This sequence joins TRBV7-9 and TRBJ1-5; D not certain. Germline V gene sequence: CDR1 SEHNR, CDR2 FQNEAQ (reference sequence). The CDR3 contains 13 residues. V lost 0 bases, J lost 3 bases, and 3 bases lay in between. CDR3 sequence: CASSLALNQPQHF. CDR3 bases: TGTGCCAGCAGCTTAGCCCTCAATCAGCCCCAGCATTTT.

This clone was found once. The V call is TRBV19, the J call TRBJ1-1; D not resolved. The CDR3 is 15 residues long. The V gene lost 0 bases and the J gene lost 0 bases, with 8 bases spanning the gap. Germline V CDR1 and CDR2: LNHDA, SQIVND (reference sequence). CDR3 in DNA: TGTGCCAGTAGTATAGATGTACAGTTGAACACTGAAGCTTTCTTT. Translation: CASSIDVQLNTEAFF.

J is TRBJ1-4 and V is TRBV7-9, with 8 nucleotides matching TRBD1. The CDR3 contains 17 residues. Per the germline V gene, CDR1 is SEHNR and CDR2 is FQNEAQ (reference sequence). V shed 4 bases, J shed 7 bases, and the junction held 14 bases outside the gene matches. Here the CDR3 reads CASSSTDRAGKGEKLFF. The CDR3, as DNA: TGTGCCAGCAGCTCAACGGACAGGGCGGGAAAGGGTGAAAAACTGTTTTTT.

This rearrangement joins TRBV30 to TRBJ2-1; unclear D gene. The CDR3 consists of 13 residues. Germline CDR1 and CDR2: GTSNPN and SVGIG (reference sequence). V was pared by 0 bases and J by 5 bases, with 8 bases between. CDR3 bases: TGTGCCTGGAGTGTCCGAAGCGACAATGAGCAGTTCTTC. Its protein product is CAWSVRSDNEQFF.

This clone was seen a single time. This chain connects TRBV11-3 to TRBJ2-5; D gene uncertain. The CDR3 sequence is 11 residues long. Germline CDR1 reads SGHNT; CDR2 reads YENEEA. V shed 4 bases and J shed 1 base, with 1 base lying between them. The CDR3 protein is CASSSQETQYF. The CDR3 DNA follows: TGTGCCAGCAGCTCCCAAGAGACCCAGTACTTC.

Comments on this clone: The limits of the CDR3 on the DNA are not certain, so only TCRdb's listed CDR3 is given. The chain couples TRBV19 to TRBJ1-4; TRBD1, the D gene given by the table, was not confirmed from the DNA. Inclusive of both ends, the CDR3 amounts to 14 amino acids. The germline CDR1 and CDR2 sequences are LNHDA and SQIVND (reference sequence). CDR3 in amino acids: CASTSDRDSGKLFF.